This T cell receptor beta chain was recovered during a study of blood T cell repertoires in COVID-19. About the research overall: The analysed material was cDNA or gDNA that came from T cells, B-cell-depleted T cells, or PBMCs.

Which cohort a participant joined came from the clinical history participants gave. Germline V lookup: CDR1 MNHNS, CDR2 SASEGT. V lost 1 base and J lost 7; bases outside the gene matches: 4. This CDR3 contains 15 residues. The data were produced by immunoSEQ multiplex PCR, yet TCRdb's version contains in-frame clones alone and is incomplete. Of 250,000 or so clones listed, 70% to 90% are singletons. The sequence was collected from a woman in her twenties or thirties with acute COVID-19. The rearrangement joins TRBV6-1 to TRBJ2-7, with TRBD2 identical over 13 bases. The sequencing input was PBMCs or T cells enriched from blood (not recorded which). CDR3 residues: CASSEETSGRGEQYF. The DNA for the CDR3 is TGTGCCAGCAGTGAAGAAACTAGCGGGAGGGGTGAGCAGTACTTC.